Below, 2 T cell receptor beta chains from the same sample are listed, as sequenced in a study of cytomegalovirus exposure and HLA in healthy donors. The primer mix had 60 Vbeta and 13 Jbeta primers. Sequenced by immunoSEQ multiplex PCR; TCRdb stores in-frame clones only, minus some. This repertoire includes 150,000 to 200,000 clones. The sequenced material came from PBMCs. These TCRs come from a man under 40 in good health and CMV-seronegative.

The CDR3 DNA is TGTGCCATCAGTGAGCCGACTAGCGGAGGGGAGACCCAGTACTTC. Translation: CAISEPTSGGETQYF. The chain carries TRBV10-3 and TRBJ2-5; 9 nucleotides line up with TRBD2. Trimming at V came to 2 bases and at J to 5 bases, leaving 6 bases not matched to a gene. Germline V gene sequence: CDR1 ENHRY, CDR2 SYGVKD. This CDR3 comprises 15 residues.

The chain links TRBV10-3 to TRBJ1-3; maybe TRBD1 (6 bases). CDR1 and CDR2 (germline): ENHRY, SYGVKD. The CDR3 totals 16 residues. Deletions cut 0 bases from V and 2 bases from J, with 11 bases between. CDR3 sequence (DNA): TGTGCCATCAGTGAGTCGAGGGGGAAGCCTGGAAACACCATATATTTT. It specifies CAISESRGKPGNTIYF.